The subject of this entry is one T cell receptor beta chain. TCRdb independently ran MiXCR on the RT-PCR reads; one entry per CDR3 protein. The data hold about 540,000 distinct CDR3 sequences, with less than 25% observed a single time. This CDR3 comprises 14 residues. From germline, CDR1 is MGHRA and CDR2 YSYEKL. The germline V and J ends were trimmed by 0 bases and 4 bases, with 8 bases remaining between them. This sample is part of a study of response to subunit inactivated influenza vaccine. A further study also used this sample, focusing on T cells expressing NK-cell markers. That report adds: UMIs accompanied the 5'RACE template switching by which TCR beta cDNA was made. Of the CD8+ T cell pool in about six donors, about 1.0-8% was accounted for by dominant NKG2C+ clonotypes. There were a handful of donors in whom these clonotypes also led the CD3+CD56-NKG2C+ fraction.

This sequence joins TRBV4-1 and TRBJ2-3, with no clear D. This TCR was sampled from a man aged 45 to 65 who received an inactivated influenza vaccine. The sequencing used CD4+ T cells sorted from PBMCs, collected 11 to 12 days after vaccination. The CDR3 DNA reads TGCGCCAGCAGCCAAGATGCCTTTCCAGATACGCAGTATTTT. Translation gives CASSQDAFPDTQYF.